Listed below are T cell receptor beta chains from one sample, sequenced in a study of blood T cells in healthy people across ages. TCRdb itself ran the 5' RACE reads through MiXCR, one entry per CDR3 protein. The sample gives over a million distinct CDR3 sequences, about 42% of which show up once; 4% is in the top ten. The sequencing input was blood. The origin of the receptors is a woman aged 18-29 years in good health. Each CDR3 is given with its conserved first and last residue. D genes are given only for firm matches. Some rows mark clone size as missing; the rest say once, few, many or name a class of expanded clone.

size,J,D,V,DNA,CDR3
.,TRBJ1-2,.,TRBV12-3/TRBV12-4,TGTGCCAGCAGTCCAAATGACAGGCCACCTTATGGCTACACCTTC,CASSPNDRPPYGYTF
once,TRBJ1-1,TRBD1,TRBV13,TGTGCCAGCAGCTCAACAGGGGCCCACACTGAAGCTTTCTTT,CASSSTGAHTEAFF
.,TRBJ2-1,TRBD2,TRBV29-1,TGCAGCGTTGAGGGCCTAGCGGGAGTGCTATCCCACAATGAGCAGTTCTTC,CSVEGLAGVLSHNEQFF
few,TRBJ2-1,.,TRBV7-9,TGTGCCAGCAGCTTCCCTTTTACGGGAGCCGGCAATGAGCAGTTCTTC,CASSFPFTGAGNEQFF
few,TRBJ1-1,.,TRBV27,TGTGCCAGCAGTTCTTCCGGGGGGGCGCAAACTGAAGCTTTCTTT,CASSSSGGAQTEAFF
.,TRBJ2-7,.,TRBV20-1,TGCAGTGCTCCCTGGGGCGAACAAAACTACGAGCAGTACTTC,CSAPWGEQNYEQYF
.,TRBJ2-2,TRBD2,TRBV25-1,TGTGCCAGCAGTCTCGTTAGCGGGGGGATAAACACCGGGGAGCTGTTTTTT,CASSLVSGGINTGELFF
.,TRBJ1-1,TRBD1,TRBV27,TGTGCCAGCAGCGACAGGGGGCTCTCTGAAGCTTTCTTT,CASSDRGLSEAFF
few,TRBJ2-7,.,TRBV5-5,TGTGCCAGCAGCGCCGCTGTTTCGGTTACCTACGAGCAGTACTTC,CASSAAVSVTYEQYF
.,TRBJ1-1,.,TRBV29-1,TGCAGCGTAGGCAGGAGGGGGTCTGAAGCTTTCTTT,CSVGRRGSEAFF
.,TRBJ2-1,.,TRBV29-1,TGCAGCGTTTCCACCGGGGTTAGCTCCTACAATGAGCAGTTCTTC,CSVSTGVSSYNEQFF
few,TRBJ2-1,.,TRBV7-2,TGTGCCAGCAGCTTAGGAGGGATTGAGCAGTTCTTC,CASSLGGIEQFF
few,TRBJ2-3,.,TRBV6-1,TGTGCCAGCAGTGAAGCGATAGGGAGTACAGATACGCAGTATTTT,CASSEAIGSTDTQYF
.,TRBJ2-6,.,TRBV6-1,TGTGCCAGCGCTGAACAGGGCGTTGGGGCCAACGTCTTGACTTTC,CASAEQGVGANVLTF
.,TRBJ2-7,TRBD2,TRBV27,TGTGCCAGCAGTTCGGGGAGGGAATACGAGCAGTACTTC,CASSSGREYEQYF
few,TRBJ2-7,.,TRBV6-4,TGTGCCATACAAACCGGGACCAATCGGGACGAGCAGTACTTC,CAIQTGTNRDEQYF
.,TRBJ2-3,TRBD2,TRBV4-1,TGCGCCAGCAGACTAGCGGGGGGGGTATGGGCGCAGTATTTT,CASRLAGGVWAQYF